This is a list of T cell receptor beta chains from one sample in a study of T cell repertoires in cytomegalovirus infection. Antigens for these TCRs are unknown. A single record per CDR3 protein comes from TCRdb applying MiXCR to the reads. Of about 60,000 distinct CDR3 sequences listed, just over 20% are singletons. The sequenced sample was CD8+ T cells from cultured PBMCs, obtained from culture after CMV antigen stimulation. The receptors come from a human donor in good health (CMV status not recorded). Some clones in this sample may be carry-over from other donors' samples. CDR3s include the opening cysteine and the closing phenylalanine or tryptophan. Fields, in order: D gene, clone size, J gene, V gene, CDR3 protein, CDR3 DNA. D genes are given only for firm matches. Clone size is not always given. Where it is, it says once, few, many or a class for expanded clones.

TRBD2,NA,TRBJ2-1,TRBV12-3/TRBV12-4,CASSRGSGGVNEQFF,TGTGCCAGCAGTCGCGGCAGCGGGGGGGTCAATGAGCAGTTCTTC
NA,few,TRBJ2-3,TRBV12-3/TRBV12-4,CASTLSGVSGTDTQYF,TGTGCCAGCACTCTTTCCGGGGTTTCGGGCACAGATACGCAGTATTTT
NA,NA,TRBJ1-5,TRBV12-3/TRBV12-4,CASSLAQENPQHF,TGTGCCAGCAGTTTAGCGCAAGAGAATCCCCAGCATTTT
TRBD1,few,TRBJ2-3,TRBV4-3,CASSRGSTGGEADTQYF,TGCGCCAGCAGCCGGGGTTCGACAGGGGGTGAAGCGGATACGCAGTATTTT
NA,NA,TRBJ1-5,TRBV4-1,CASSLANGVKPQHF,TGCGCCAGCAGCCTTGCAAACGGGGTTAAGCCCCAGCATTTT
TRBD2,once,TRBJ2-5,TRBV7-2,CASSTSGLAGALQETQYF,TGTGCCAGCAGCACTTCGGGACTAGCGGGGGCGCTTCAAGAGACCCAGTACTTC
NA,NA,TRBJ1-4,TRBV6-5,CASSYGGGNEKLFF,TGTGCCAGCAGTTACGGGGGCGGGAACGAAAAACTGTTTTTT
NA,NA,TRBJ2-5,TRBV28,CASSLDSSRQETQYF,TGTGCCAGCAGTTTAGACAGTAGTAGGCAAGAGACCCAGTACTTC
TRBD2,NA,TRBJ2-1,TRBV7-8,CASSLAPGLAGDYNEQFF,TGTGCCAGCAGCTTAGCGCCGGGACTAGCGGGGGATTACAATGAGCAGTTCTTC
NA,NA,TRBJ2-2,TRBV4-1,CASSQGGGYTGELFF,TGCGCCAGCAGCCAAGGTGGCGGGTACACCGGGGAGCTGTTTTTT
NA,few,TRBJ2-3,TRBV7-2,CASSPRSVTIDTQYF,TGTGCCAGCAGTCCTCGGTCGGTTACGATAGATACGCAGTATTTT
TRBD1,NA,TRBJ1-4,TRBV7-9,CASSPGTGGNVNEKLFF,TGTGCCAGCAGCCCCGGGACAGGGGGTAATGTAAATGAAAAACTGTTTTTT
NA,NA,TRBJ2-1,TRBV7-6,CASSLMGPWERADNEQFF,TGTGCCAGCAGCTTAATGGGACCGTGGGAGCGGGCCGACAATGAGCAGTTCTTC
NA,NA,TRBJ1-5,TRBV4-1,CASSPSGVSNQPQHF,TGCGCCAGCAGCCCCTCTGGGGTGAGTAATCAGCCCCAGCATTTT
NA,NA,TRBJ2-5,TRBV9,CASSVVGGQETQYF,TGTGCCAGCAGCGTAGTGGGGGGCCAAGAGACCCAGTACTTC
NA,NA,TRBJ2-2,TRBV7-4,CASSLVSRRGELFF,TGTGCCAGCAGCTTAGTTAGCCGCCGCGGGGAGCTGTTTTTT
TRBD2,NA,TRBJ2-1,TRBV12-5,CASGLGAGVLYNEQFF,TGTGCTAGTGGTTTAGGGGCGGGGGTTCTCTACAATGAGCAGTTCTTC
NA,few,TRBJ2-6,TRBV20-1,CSALRGANVLTF,TGCAGTGCTCTAAGGGGGGCCAACGTCCTGACTTTC
NA,NA,TRBJ2-7,TRBV7-2,CASSLSPEGDPSYEQYF,TGTGCCAGCAGCTTAAGCCCTGAGGGTGACCCAAGCTACGAGCAGTACTTC
NA,NA,TRBJ1-4,TRBV15,CATSRYRDNPFATNEKLFF,TGTGCCACCAGCAGGTACCGGGACAATCCCTTTGCAACTAATGAAAAACTGTTTTTT
NA,few,TRBJ1-4,TRBV15,CATNTPGEKLFF,TGTGCCACCAACACGCCTGGGGAAAAACTGTTTTTT
NA,few,TRBJ2-7,TRBV12-3/TRBV12-4,CASSSAPRQSSYEQYF,TGTGCCAGCAGTTCCGCCCCGAGACAGAGCTCCTACGAGCAGTACTTC
NA,NA,TRBJ1-5,TRBV6-1,CASTPVLNSNQPQHF,TGTGCCAGCACCCCGGTTCTGAATAGCAATCAGCCCCAGCATTTT
NA,NA,TRBJ2-3,TRBV20-1,CSSWGASTDTQYF,TGCAGCAGTTGGGGGGCTAGCACAGATACGCAGTATTTT
TRBD1,few,TRBJ2-7,TRBV7-6,CASSPRDRAYEQYF,TGTGCCAGCAGCCCTCGGGACAGGGCCTACGAGCAGTACTTC
NA,NA,TRBJ1-5,TRBV4-1,CASSLDSGGHQPQHF,TGCGCCAGCAGCCTCGACAGCGGAGGCCATCAGCCCCAGCATTTT
TRBD1,few,TRBJ2-5,TRBV7-2,CASSLPRQGRWGTQYF,TGTGCCAGCAGCTTACCCAGACAGGGGAGATGGGGGACCCAGTACTTC
NA,NA,TRBJ1-1,TRBV12-3/TRBV12-4,CASSLLGPSPPEAFF,TGTGCCAGCAGTCTCCTCGGGCCTTCACCCCCTGAAGCTTTCTTT